Here is one TCR beta chain with its context. The antigen is undetermined. Germline CDR1 is SGHRS and CDR2 is YFSETQ. This CDR3 has 13 amino acids. V was pared by 6 bases and J by 9 bases, with 16 bases between. Generation of TCR cDNA used 5'RACE template switching (which added a universal primer site and UMIs). TCRdb independently ran MiXCR on the 5' RACE reads; one entry per CDR3 protein. The sample has fewer than 450,000 distinct CDR3 sequences; approximately 8% are singletons. The source of the sample is a study of T cells after yellow fever vaccination. Findings of the study overall: Relatively few clonotypes were ones that appeared in both CD4 and CD8 compartments. It was a weaker secondary response, yet one that peaked faster, at day 5 versus 15.

This chain uses TRBV5-1 with TRBJ2-1; D tentatively reads TRBD1 or TRBD2 (5 bases each). The receptor was isolated from a man between 18 and 29 years old who received the YFV17D yellow fever vaccine. Specimen: PBMCs, collected roughly 45 days after the first yellow fever vaccination. The CDR3 sequence: CASKEVGTAEQFF. CDR3 bases: TGCGCCAGCAAGGAGGTAGGGACGGCTGAGCAGTTCTTC.